Given below is one TCR beta chain in context. The record originates from a study of blood T cell repertoires in COVID-19. The wider study: PBMCs, B-cell-depleted T cells, or T cells were the source of the cDNA or gDNA that made up the material.

In the study's own analysis: The authors estimated nucleated cell counts from reference gene primer amplification. Sequencing was performed with immunoSEQ multiplex PCR; in TCRdb, only in-frame clones are kept and a portion is missing. V, J and clone size derive from that table, while D and trimming were established from the DNA sequence. There are under 300,000 clones in the sample; 75% to 85% occur only once, and 5.5% lies in the top ten. V shed 4 bases, J shed 6 bases, and the junction held 19 bases outside the gene matches. The germline gives CDR1 MNHNS, CDR2 SASEGT. The CDR3 runs to 19 residues.

The receptor's source is a human donor in a cohort sampled during active COVID-19. Sample: peripheral blood. J is TRBJ1-1 and V is TRBV6-1, with 11 bases lining up with TRBD1. DNA of the CDR3: TGTGCCAGCAGTGTTTCTGCTTGGACAGGGGGCGCGGGAGTAGCTGAAGCTTTCTTT. Translated: CASSVSAWTGGAGVAEAFF.